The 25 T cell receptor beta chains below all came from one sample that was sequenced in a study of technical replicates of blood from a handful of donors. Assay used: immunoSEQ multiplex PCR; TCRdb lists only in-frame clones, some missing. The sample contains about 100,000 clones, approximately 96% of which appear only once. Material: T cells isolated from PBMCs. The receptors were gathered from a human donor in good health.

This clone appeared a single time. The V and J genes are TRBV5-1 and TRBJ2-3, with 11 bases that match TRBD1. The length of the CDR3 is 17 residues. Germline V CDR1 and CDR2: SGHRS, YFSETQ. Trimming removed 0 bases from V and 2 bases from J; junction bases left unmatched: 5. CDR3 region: CASSLAGTGGFTDTQYF. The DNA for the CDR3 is TGCGCCAGCAGCTTGGCCGGGACAGGGGGATTCACAGATACGCAGTATTTT. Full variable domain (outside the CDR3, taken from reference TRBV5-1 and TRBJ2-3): KAGVTQTPRYLIKTRGQQVTLSCSPISGHRSVSWYQQTPGQGLQFLFEYFSETQRNKGNFPGRFSGRQFSNSRSEMNVSTLELGDSALYLCASSLAGTGGFTDTQYFGPGTRLTVL.

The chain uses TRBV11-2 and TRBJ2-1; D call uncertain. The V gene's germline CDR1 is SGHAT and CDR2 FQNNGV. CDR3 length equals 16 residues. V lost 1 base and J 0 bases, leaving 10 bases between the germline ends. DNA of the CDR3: TGTGCCAGCAGCTTAGTCATAAGACACTCCTACAATGAGCAGTTCTTC. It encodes CASSLVIRHSYNEQFF. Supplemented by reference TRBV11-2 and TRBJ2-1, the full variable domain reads EAGVAQSPRYKIIEKRQSVAFWCNPISGHATLYWYQQILGQGPKLLIQFQNNGVVDDSQLPKDRFSAERLKGVDSTLKIQPAKLEDSAVYLCASSLVIRHSYNEQFFGPGTRLTVL.

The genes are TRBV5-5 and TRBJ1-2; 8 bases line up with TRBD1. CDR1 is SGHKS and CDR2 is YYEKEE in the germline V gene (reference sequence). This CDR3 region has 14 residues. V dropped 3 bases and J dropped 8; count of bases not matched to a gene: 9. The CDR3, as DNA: TGTGCCAGCAGCTACGGACAGGGAGGATCCGGCTACACCTTC. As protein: CASSYGQGGSGYTF.

This chain's CDR3 is CASSSWGRVEAFF. In DNA, the CDR3 is TGTGCCAGCAGCTCTTGGGGCAGGGTTGAAGCTTTCTTT. The rearrangement uses TRBV5-4 and TRBJ1-1; TRBD1 might be the D (5 bases). Looked up from germline, CDR1 is SGHNT and CDR2 is YYREEE (reference sequence). CDR3 length: 13 residues. Trimming took off 3 bases at V and 7 bases at J, with 13 bases between the two ends.

The CDR3 reads CASSLLGQGGYTF. CDR3 DNA sequence: TGTGCCAGCAGTTTACTCGGACAGGGTGGCTACACCTTC. This sequence joins TRBV28 and TRBJ1-2; 8 bases map to TRBD1. The CDR3 runs 13 residues. Trimming removed 2 bases from V and 7 bases from J; junction bases left unmatched: 3. Germline V gene lookup returns CDR1 MDHEN and CDR2 SYDVKM.

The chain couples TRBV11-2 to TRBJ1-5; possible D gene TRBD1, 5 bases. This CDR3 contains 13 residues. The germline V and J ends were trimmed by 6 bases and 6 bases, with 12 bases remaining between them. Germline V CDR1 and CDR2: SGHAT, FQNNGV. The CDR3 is CASSTQGGQPQHF. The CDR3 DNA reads TGTGCCAGCAGTACCCAGGGAGGTCAGCCCCAGCATTTT.

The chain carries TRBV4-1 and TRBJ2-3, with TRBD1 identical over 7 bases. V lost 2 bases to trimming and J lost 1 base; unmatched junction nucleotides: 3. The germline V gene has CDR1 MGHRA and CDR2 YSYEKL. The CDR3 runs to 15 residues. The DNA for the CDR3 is TGCGCCAGCAGCCAAAGTGGGACAGGCACAGATACGCAGTATTTT. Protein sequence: CASSQSGTGTDTQYF.

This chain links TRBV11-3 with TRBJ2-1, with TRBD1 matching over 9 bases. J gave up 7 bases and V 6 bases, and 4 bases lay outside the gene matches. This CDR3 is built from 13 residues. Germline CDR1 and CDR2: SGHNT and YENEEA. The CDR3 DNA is TGTGCCAGCAGACCAGGGACAGGGAATGAGCAGTTCTTC. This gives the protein CASRPGTGNEQFF.

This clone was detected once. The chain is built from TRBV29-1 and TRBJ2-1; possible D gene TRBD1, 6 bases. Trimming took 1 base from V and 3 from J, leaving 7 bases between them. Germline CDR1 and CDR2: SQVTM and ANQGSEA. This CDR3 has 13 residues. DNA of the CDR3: TGCAGCGTTGAAGGGACAGACTACAATGAGCAGTTCTTC. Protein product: CSVEGTDYNEQFF.

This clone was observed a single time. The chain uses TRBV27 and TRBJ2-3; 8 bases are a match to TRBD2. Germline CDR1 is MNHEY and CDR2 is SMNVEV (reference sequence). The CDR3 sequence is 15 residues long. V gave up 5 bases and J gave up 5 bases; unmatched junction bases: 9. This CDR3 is CASSPTGTSGDTQYF. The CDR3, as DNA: TGTGCCAGCAGTCCTACCGGGACTAGTGGAGATACGCAGTATTTT.

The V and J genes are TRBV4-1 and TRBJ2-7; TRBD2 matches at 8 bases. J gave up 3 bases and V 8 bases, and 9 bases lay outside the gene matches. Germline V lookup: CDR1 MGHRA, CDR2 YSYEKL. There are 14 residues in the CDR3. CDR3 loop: CASRREGGSYEQYF. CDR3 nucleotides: TGCGCCAGCCGTCGGGAGGGAGGAAGCTACGAGCAGTACTTC.

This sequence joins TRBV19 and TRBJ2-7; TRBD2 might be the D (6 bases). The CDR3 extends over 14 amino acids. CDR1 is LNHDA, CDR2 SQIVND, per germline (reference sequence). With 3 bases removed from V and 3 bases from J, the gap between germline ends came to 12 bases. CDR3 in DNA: TGTGCCAGTAGTATCGACGGGAGAGGCTACGAGCAGTACTTC. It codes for CASSIDGRGYEQYF.

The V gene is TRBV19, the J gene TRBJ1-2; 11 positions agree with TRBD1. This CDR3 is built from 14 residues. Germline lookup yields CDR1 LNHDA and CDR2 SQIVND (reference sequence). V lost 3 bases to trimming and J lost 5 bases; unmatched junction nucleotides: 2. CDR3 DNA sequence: TGTGCCAGTAGTATTGGACAGGGGGCTTATGGCTACACCTTC. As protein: CASSIGQGAYGYTF.

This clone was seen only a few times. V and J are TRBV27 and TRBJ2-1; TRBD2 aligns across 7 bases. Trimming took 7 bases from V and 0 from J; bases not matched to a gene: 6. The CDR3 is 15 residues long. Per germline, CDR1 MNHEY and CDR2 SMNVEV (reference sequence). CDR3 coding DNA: TGTGCCAGCACCCAGGGAGGGAGCTCCTACAATGAGCAGTTCTTC. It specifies CASTQGGSSYNEQFF.

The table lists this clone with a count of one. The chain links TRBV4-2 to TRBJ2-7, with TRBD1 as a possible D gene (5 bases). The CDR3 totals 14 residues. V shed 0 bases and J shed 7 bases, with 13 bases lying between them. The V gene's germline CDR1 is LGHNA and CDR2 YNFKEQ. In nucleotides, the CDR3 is TGTGCCAGCAGCCAAGATTTGGCAGGGCGAGAGCAGTACTTC. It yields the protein CASSQDLAGREQYF.

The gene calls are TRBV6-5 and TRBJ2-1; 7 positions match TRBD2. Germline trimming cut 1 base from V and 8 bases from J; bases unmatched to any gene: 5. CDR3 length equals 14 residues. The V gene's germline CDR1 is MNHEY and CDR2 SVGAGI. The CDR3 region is CASSYWREKDEQFF. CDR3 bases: TGTGCCAGCAGTTACTGGCGGGAGAAGGATGAGCAGTTCTTC.

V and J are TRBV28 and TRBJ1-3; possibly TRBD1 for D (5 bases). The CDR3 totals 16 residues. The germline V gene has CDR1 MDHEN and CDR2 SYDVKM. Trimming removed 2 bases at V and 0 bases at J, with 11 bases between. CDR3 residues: CASSLDSYVSGNTIYF. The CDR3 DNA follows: TGTGCCAGCAGTTTAGACAGTTATGTCTCTGGAAACACCATATATTTT.

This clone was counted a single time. DNA of the CDR3: TGCAGTGCAACTACAGGGGGGGCTTTCTTT. As protein: CSATTGGAFF. This chain connects TRBV20-1 to TRBJ1-1; TRBD1 aligns across 8 bases. Per germline, CDR1 DFQATT and CDR2 SNEGSKA (reference sequence). Unmatched junction bases numbered 5, after V lost 6 bases and J lost 11 bases. CDR3 length: 10 amino acids.

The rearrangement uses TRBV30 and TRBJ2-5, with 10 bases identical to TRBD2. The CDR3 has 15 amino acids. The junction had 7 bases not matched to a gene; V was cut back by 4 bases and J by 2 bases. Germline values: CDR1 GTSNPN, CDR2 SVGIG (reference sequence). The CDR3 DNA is TGTGCCTGGAATCTAGCGGGGGTGTCACAAGAGACCCAGTACTTC. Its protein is CAWNLAGVSQETQYF.

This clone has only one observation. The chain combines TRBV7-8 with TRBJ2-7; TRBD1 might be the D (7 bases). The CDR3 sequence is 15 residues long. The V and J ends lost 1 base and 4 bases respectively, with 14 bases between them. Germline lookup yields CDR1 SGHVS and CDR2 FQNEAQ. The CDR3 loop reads CASSLETGDWYEQYF. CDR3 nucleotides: TGTGCCAGCAGCTTAGAAACAGGGGACTGGTACGAGCAGTACTTC.

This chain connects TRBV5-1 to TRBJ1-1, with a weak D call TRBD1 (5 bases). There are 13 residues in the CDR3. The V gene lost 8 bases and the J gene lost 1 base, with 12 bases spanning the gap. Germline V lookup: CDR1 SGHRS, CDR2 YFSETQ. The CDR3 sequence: CASQSQGNTEAFF. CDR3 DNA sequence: TGCGCCAGTCAATCTCAGGGGAACACTGAAGCTTTCTTT.

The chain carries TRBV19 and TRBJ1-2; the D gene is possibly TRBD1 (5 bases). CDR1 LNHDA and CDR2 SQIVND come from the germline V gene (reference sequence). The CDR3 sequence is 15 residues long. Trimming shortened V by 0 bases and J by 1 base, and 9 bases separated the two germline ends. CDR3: CASSIDEGVNYGYTF. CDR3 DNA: TGTGCCAGTAGTATAGACGAAGGGGTTAACTATGGCTACACCTTC.

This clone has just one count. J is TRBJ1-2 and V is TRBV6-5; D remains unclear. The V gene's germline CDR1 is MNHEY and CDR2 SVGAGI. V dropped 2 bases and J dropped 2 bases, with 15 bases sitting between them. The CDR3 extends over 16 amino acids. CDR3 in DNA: TGTGCCAGCAGTTACCGTACTATCAGAGCAAACTATGGCTACACCTTC. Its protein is CASSYRTIRANYGYTF.

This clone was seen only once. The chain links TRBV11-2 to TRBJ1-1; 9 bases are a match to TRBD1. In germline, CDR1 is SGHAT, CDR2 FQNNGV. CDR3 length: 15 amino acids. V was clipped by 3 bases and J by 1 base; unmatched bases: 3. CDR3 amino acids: CASSLTGGPNTEAFF. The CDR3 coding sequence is TGTGCCAGCAGCTTGACAGGGGGACCGAACACTGAAGCTTTCTTT.

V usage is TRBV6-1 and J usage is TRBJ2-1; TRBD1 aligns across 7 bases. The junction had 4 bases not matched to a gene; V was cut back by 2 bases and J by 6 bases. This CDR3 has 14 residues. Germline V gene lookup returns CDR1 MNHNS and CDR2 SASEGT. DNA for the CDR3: TGTGCCAGCAGTGAATGGGCAGGGGGCAATGAGCAGTTCTTC. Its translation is CASSEWAGGNEQFF.